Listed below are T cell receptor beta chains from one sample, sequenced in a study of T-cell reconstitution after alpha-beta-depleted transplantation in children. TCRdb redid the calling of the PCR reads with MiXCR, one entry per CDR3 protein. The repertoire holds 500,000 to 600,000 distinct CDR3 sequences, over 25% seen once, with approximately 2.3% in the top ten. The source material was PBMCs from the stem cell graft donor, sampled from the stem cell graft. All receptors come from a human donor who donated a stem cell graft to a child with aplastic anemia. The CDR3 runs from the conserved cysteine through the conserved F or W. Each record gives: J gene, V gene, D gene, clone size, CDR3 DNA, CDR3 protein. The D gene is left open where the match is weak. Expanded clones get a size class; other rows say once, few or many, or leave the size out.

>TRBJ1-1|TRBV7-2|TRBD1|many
TGTGCCAGCAGCTTTCAACCCACAGGGGTGAACACTGAAGCTTTCTTT
CASSFQPTGVNTEAFF
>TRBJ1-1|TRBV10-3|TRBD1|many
TGTGCCATCAGTGAGCCGAACAGGGGGGACACTGAAGCTTTCTTT
CAISEPNRGDTEAFF
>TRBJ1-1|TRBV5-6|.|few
TGTGCCAGCAGCTTGGCGGCGGGCAATTCTGCTGAAGCTTTCTTT
CASSLAAGNSAEAFF
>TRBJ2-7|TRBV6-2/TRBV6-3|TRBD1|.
TGTGCCAGCAGTTATGAGACAGGGGCCTCCTACGAGCAGTACTTC
CASSYETGASYEQYF
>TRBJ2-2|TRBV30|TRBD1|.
TGTGCCTGGCGGGGACAGGGGATCACCGGGGAGCTGTTTTTT
CAWRGQGITGELFF
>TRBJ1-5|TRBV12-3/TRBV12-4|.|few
TGTGCCAGCAGTTTGTATCGGGGAATGAGCAATCAGCCCCAGCATTTT
CASSLYRGMSNQPQHF
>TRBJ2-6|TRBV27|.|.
TGTGCCGTCGCAACAGGGTTCCCTGGGGCCAACGTCCTGACTTTC
CAVATGFPGANVLTF
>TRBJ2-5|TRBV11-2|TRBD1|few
TGTGCCAGCACCCCGGGACAGGGTGTGGGGGACACTCAAGAGACCCAGTACTTC
CASTPGQGVGDTQETQYF
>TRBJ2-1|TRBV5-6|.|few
TGTGCCAGCAGCTGGAGCAATGAGCAGTTCTTC
CASSWSNEQFF
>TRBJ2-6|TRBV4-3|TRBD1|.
TGCGCCAGCAGCCAAGATGTAGACAGGGGGAGTGGGGCCAACGTCCTGACTTTC
CASSQDVDRGSGANVLTF
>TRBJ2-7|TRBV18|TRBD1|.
TGTGCCAGCTCACAAAACGGACAGGGCGGCGAGCAGTACTTC
CASSQNGQGGEQYF
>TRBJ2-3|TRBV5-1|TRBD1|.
TGCGCCAGCAGCACCGGGACAGCAGATACGCAGTATTTT
CASSTGTADTQYF
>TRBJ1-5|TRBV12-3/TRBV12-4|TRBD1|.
TGTGCCGTTCCCGGGACAGGGGGGGGTCAGCCCCAGCATTTT
CAVPGTGGGQPQHF
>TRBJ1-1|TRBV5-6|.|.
TGTGCCAGCAGCTTGGGTGCGGGGGGGGAAGCTTTCTTT
CASSLGAGGEAFF
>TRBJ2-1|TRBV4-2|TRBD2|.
TGTGCCAGCAGCCAAGAGCTAGCGGGAGGACCTTTGCAGTTCTTC
CASSQELAGGPLQFF
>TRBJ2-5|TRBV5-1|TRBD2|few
TGCGCCAGCAGCTTTTTCGGGAGGGGACAAGAGACCCAGTACTTC
CASSFFGRGQETQYF
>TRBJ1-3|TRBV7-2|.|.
TGTGCCAGCAGCCCTAGCGGGTCTGGAAACACCATATATTTT
CASSPSGSGNTIYF
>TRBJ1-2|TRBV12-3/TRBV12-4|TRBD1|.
TGTGCCAGCAGTTTAGCGTCCGGGACAGGGGGTGGCTACACCTTC
CASSLASGTGGGYTF
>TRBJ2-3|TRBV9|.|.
TGTGCCAGCAGCGGGGCACCGACTAGTTTCCACACAGATACGCAGTATTTT
CASSGAPTSFHTDTQYF
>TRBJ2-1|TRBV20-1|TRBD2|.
TGCAGTGCTCAAATCGGCGGGAGTTCGGTCAATGAGCAGTTCTTC
CSAQIGGSSVNEQFF
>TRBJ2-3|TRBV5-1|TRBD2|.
TGCGCCAGCAGCCCGGGACTAGCCTCAGTGCGGGGGGATACGCAGTATTTT
CASSPGLASVRGDTQYF
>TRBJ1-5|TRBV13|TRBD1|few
TGTGCCAGCAGCCTCCGCCCTCAACGACAGGGAACTCAGCCCCAGCATTTT
CASSLRPQRQGTQPQHF
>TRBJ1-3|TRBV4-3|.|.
TGCGCCAGCAGCCCATCGGTGGGGAACTCTGGAAACACCATATATTTT
CASSPSVGNSGNTIYF
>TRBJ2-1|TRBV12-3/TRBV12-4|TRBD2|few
TGTGCCAGCAGTTTCGGGGGGTCCCTTTTCGGTGAGCAGTTCTTC
CASSFGGSLFGEQFF
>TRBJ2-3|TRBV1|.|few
TGCACCAGCAGCCAAGATAGGCGGGAGGGCCGCACAGATACGCAGTATTTT
CTSSQDRREGRTDTQYF
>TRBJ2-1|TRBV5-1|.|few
TGCGCCAGCAGTCCCAGGACGGCTATTAACAATGAGCAGTTCTTC
CASSPRTAINNEQFF
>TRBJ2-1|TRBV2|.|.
TGTGCCAGCAGCGGGCATAATGAGCAGTTCTTC
CASSGHNEQFF
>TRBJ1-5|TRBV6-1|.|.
TGTGCCAGCAGCCCTGACAGATTTAGCAATCAGCCCCAGCATTTT
CASSPDRFSNQPQHF
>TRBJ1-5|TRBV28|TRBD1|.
TGTGCCAGCAGTTTAGTCCAGGGGGCCTTTCAGCCCCAGCATTTT
CASSLVQGAFQPQHF
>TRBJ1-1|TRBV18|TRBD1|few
TGTGCCAGCTCCCCTGGCGGGGCGACAGGGCCAGCGGACACTGAAGCTTTCTTT
CASSPGGATGPADTEAFF
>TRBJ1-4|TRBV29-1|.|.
TGCAGCGTTGAAGATAACCCGAGCGGCCTTAAACTGTTTTTT
CSVEDNPSGLKLFF
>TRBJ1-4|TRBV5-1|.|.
TGCGCCAGCAGCTTGGCAGGGCGCGCGGGAGGGGAAAAACTGTTTTTT
CASSLAGRAGGEKLFF
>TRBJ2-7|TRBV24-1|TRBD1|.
TGTGCCACCAGTGGGGACAGAACCTACGAGCAGTACTTC
CATSGDRTYEQYF
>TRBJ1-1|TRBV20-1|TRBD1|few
TGCAGTGCTCTACAGGGGGTGAACACTGAAGCTTTCTTT
CSALQGVNTEAFF
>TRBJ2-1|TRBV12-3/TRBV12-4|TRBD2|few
TGTGCCAGCAGTTTAGCGGGAGGGATGGAGCAGTTCTTC
CASSLAGGMEQFF
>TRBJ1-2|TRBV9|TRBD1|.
TGTGCCAGCAGCGCCGCACGGGAGGGGACAGGGGACTATGGCTACACCTTC
CASSAAREGTGDYGYTF
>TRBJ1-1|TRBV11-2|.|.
TGTGCCAGCAGCTTATCCCAGGGCGAAATGAACACTGAAGCTTTCTTT
CASSLSQGEMNTEAFF
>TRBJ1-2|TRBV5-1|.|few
TGCGCCAGCAGCTTGGAGGGGTCCTACATTGATTCTGGCTACACCTTC
CASSLEGSYIDSGYTF
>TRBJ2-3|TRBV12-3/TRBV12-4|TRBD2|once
TGTGCCAGCAGTTTAATGGCTAGCGGGAGCACAGATACGCAGTATTTT
CASSLMASGSTDTQYF
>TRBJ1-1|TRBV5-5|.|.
TGTGCCAGCAGCTTGGAGTTGGGTGGAGTTGCCGCTGAAGCTTTCTTT
CASSLELGGVAAEAFF
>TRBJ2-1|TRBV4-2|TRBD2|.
TGTGCCATCAGCCCCCTTAGGTTAGCGGGCTACGAGCAGTTCTTC
CAISPLRLAGYEQFF
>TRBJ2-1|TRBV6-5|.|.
TGTGCCAGCAGTTACTCAAGGCTCTATTACAATGAGCAGTTCTTC
CASSYSRLYYNEQFF
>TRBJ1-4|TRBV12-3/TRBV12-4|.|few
TGTGCCAGCAGGGGAGGGAGTGAAAAACTGTTTTTT
CASRGGSEKLFF
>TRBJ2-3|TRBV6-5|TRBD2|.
TGTGCCAGCAGTTATGGGACTAGCGGGATAGATACGCAGTATTTT
CASSYGTSGIDTQYF
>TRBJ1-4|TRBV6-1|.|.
TGTGCCAGCAGAAGGGGGATTGCAACTAATGAAAAACTGTTTTTT
CASRRGIATNEKLFF
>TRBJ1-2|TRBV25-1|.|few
TGTGCCAGCAGTGAAGGGGGGGGAAGTCCCCGGGAAGACTATGGCTACACCTTC
CASSEGGGSPREDYGYTF
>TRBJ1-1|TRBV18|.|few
TGTGCCAGCTCACCGGGGAGGGGTACTGAAGCTTTCTTT
CASSPGRGTEAFF